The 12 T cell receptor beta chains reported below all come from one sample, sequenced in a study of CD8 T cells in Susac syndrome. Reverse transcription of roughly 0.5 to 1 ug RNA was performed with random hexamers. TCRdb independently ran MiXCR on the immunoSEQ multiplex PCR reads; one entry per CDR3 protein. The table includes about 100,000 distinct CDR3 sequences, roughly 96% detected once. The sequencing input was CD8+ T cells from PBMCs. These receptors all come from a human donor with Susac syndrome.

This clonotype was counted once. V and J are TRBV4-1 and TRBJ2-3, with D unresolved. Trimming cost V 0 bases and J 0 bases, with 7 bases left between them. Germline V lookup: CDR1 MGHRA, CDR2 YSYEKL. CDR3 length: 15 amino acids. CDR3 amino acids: CASSQDPLSTDTQYF. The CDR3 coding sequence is TGCGCCAGCAGCCAAGACCCCTTGAGCACAGATACGCAGTATTTT.

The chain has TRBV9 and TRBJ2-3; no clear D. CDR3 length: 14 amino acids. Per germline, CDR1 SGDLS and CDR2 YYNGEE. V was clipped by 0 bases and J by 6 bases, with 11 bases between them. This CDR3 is CASSVGPIGDTQYF. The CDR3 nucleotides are TGTGCCAGCAGCGTAGGACCTATCGGGGATACGCAGTATTTT.

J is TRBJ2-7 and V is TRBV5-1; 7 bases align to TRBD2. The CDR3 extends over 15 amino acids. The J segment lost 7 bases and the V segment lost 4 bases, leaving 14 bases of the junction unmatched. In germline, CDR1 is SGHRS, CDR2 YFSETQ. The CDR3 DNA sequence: TGCGCCAGCAGCCCCGCCGGGACTACCTCTCTGGAGCAGTACTTC. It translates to CASSPAGTTSLEQYF.

The CDR3 nucleotides read TGTGCCACCAGGGGGGCAAGCAATGAGCAGTTCTTC. Protein product: CATRGASNEQFF. The V call is TRBV25-1, the J call TRBJ2-1, with D possibly TRBD1 on 7 matching bases. Trimming shortened V by 10 bases and J by 6 bases, and 13 bases separated the two germline ends. This CDR3 comprises 12 residues. Germline V gene lookup returns CDR1 MGHDK and CDR2 SYGVNS.

This CDR3 reads CASSDQGGGQPQHF. Written as DNA, the CDR3 is TGTGCCAGCAGTGATCAGGGGGGCGGTCAGCCCCAGCATTTT. The chain recombines TRBV6-1 with TRBJ1-5; 7 nucleotides agree with TRBD1. Germline assignment: CDR1 MNHNS and CDR2 SASEGT. The CDR3 has 14 amino acids. The V and J ends lost 3 bases and 6 bases, in that order; junction bases with no gene match: 5.

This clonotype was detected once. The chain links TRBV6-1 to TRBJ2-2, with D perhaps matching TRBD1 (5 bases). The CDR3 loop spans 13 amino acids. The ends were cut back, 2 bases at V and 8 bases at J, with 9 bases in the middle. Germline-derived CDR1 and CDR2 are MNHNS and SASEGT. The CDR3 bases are TGTGCCAGCAGTGAAAGGGGAAGAGGGGAGCTGTTTTTT. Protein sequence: CASSERGRGELFF.

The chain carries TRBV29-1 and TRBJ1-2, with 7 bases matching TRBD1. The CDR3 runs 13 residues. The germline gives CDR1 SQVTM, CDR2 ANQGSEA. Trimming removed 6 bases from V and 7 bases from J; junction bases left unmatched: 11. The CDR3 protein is CSVETTGQSGYTF. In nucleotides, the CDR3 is TGCAGCGTGGAAACGACGGGACAGAGTGGCTACACCTTC.

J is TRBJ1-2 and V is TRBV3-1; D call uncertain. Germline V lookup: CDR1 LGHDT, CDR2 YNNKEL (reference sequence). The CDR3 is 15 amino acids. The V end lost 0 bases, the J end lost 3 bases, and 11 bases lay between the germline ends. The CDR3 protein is CASSQDFSAYYGYTF. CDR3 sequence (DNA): TGTGCCAGCAGCCAAGATTTTTCTGCTTACTATGGCTACACCTTC. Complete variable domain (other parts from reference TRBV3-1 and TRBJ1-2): DTAVSQTPKYLVTQMGNDKSIKCEQNLGHDTMYWYKQDSKKFLKIMFSYNNKELIINETVPNRFSPKSPDKAHLNLHINSLELGDSAVYFCASSQDFSAYYGYTFGSGTRLTVV.

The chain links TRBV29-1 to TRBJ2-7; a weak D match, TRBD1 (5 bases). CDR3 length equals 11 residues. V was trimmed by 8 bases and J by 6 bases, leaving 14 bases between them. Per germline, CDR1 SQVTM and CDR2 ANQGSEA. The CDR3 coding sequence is TGCAGCAGCAGGGTTAATGGCGAGCAGTACTTC. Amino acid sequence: CSSRVNGEQYF.

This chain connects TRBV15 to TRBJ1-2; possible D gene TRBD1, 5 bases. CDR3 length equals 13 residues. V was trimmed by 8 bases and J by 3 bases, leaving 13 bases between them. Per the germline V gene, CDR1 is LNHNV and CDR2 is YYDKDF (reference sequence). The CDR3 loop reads CATSIGDYYGYTF. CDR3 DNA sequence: TGTGCCACCTCGATAGGGGATTACTATGGCTACACCTTC.

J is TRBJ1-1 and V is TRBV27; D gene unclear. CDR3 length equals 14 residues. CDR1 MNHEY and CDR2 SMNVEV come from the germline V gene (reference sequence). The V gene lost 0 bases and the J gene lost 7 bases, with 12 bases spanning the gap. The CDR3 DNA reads TGTGCCAGCAGTTTATCCCCTAGACAACGTGAAGCTTTCTTT. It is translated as CASSLSPRQREAFF.

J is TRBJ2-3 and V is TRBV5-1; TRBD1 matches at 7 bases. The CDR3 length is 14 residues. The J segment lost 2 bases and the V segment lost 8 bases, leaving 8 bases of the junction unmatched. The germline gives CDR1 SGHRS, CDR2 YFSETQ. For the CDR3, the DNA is TGCGCCAGTTCGGGACAGAGGACCACAGATACGCAGTATTTT. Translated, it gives CASSGQRTTDTQYF.